This passage covers 9 T cell receptor beta chains from one sample sequenced in a study of control samples from healthy donors and cancer patients. Data came from immunoSEQ multiplex PCR; TCRdb stores just in-frame clones and leaves some out. The sample shows over 100,000 clones, 80% to 95% of them seen only once. The sample comprised blood. The receptors were sampled from a man between 18 and 35 years old in good health.

In its sample, this clone was seen once. This chain links TRBV7-9 with TRBJ2-1, with D perhaps TRBD1 (6 bases). This CDR3 comprises 15 residues. CDR1 and CDR2 from the germline V gene are SEHNR and FQNEAQ (reference sequence). Trimming cost V 5 bases and J 0 bases, with 11 bases left between them. CDR3 loop: CASSRLGASYNEQFF. The CDR3 bases are TGTGCCAGCAGCCGATTGGGGGCCTCCTACAATGAGCAGTTCTTC.

The gene calls are TRBV4-1 and TRBJ1-5; 11 bases are shared with TRBD1. The V gene's germline CDR1 is MGHRA and CDR2 YSYEKL. This CDR3 region has 17 residues. With 1 base clipped from V and 3 bases from J, the junction kept 5 bases outside the gene matches. CDR3 sequence (DNA): TGCGCCAGCAGCCAAGTGTGGACAGGGGGCATCAATCAGCCCCAGCATTTT. Translating it yields CASSQVWTGGINQPQHF.

This chain joins TRBV19 and TRBJ2-3; 7 bases agree with TRBD2. The germline CDR1 and CDR2 sequences are LNHDA and SQIVND (reference sequence). J gave up 1 base and V 2 bases, and 12 bases lay outside the gene matches. CDR3 length: 18 residues. For the CDR3, the DNA is TGTGCCAGTAGTATACTTTCCGGTGGGAGGGGACGCACAGATACGCAGTATTTT. This encodes CASSILSGGRGRTDTQYF.

The chain combines TRBV7-2 with TRBJ2-7; 8 bases match TRBD2. The germline CDR1 and CDR2 sequences are SGHTA and FQGNSA. V shed 1 base and J 4 bases; nucleotides not matched to a gene: 3. The length of the CDR3 is 14 residues. The CDR3, as DNA: TGTGCCAGCAGCTTAGTAGCGGGGCTTTACGAGCAGTACTTC. Encoded protein: CASSLVAGLYEQYF.

This sequence joins TRBV15 and TRBJ2-7, with TRBD1 identical over 9 bases. V gave up 5 bases and J gave up 3 bases; unmatched junction bases: 5. In germline, CDR1 is LNHNV, CDR2 YYDKDF (reference sequence). The CDR3 contains 14 residues. CDR3 loop: CATSGRTGVYEQYF. The CDR3 DNA sequence: TGTGCCACCAGCGGAAGGACAGGGGTCTACGAGCAGTACTTC.

Only one count was recorded for this clone. The V gene is TRBV19, the J gene TRBJ1-5; D gene uncertain. Per the germline V gene, CDR1 is LNHDA and CDR2 is SQIVND (reference sequence). This CDR3 contains 17 residues. V was pared by 1 base and J by 2 bases, with 15 bases between. This CDR3 is CASSIGSPGWGNQPQHF. CDR3 bases: TGTGCCAGTAGTATAGGATCCCCGGGATGGGGCAATCAGCCCCAGCATTTT. The whole variable domain, filled in from reference TRBV19 and TRBJ1-5, reads DGGITQSPKYLFRKEGQNVTLSCEQNLNHDAMYWYRQDPGQGLRLIYYSQIVNDFQKGDIAEGYSVSREKKESFPLTVTSAQKNPTAFYLCASSIGSPGWGNQPQHFGDGTRLSIL.

DNA for the CDR3: TGTGCCAGCTCACCGGTGGCGGGTTTGAAAGATACGCAGTATTTT. Encoded protein: CASSPVAGLKDTQYF. The chain is built from TRBV18 and TRBJ2-3, with D possibly being TRBD2 (5 bases). Per germline, CDR1 KGHSH and CDR2 LQKENI. Between the trimmed V and J ends, which lost 3 bases and 5 bases, there was a span of 15 bases. CDR3 length: 15 residues.

The V call is TRBV27, the J call TRBJ1-1; D is ambiguous. This CDR3 region has 13 residues. Germline CDR1 is MNHEY and CDR2 is SMNVEV (reference sequence). The V and J ends lost 7 bases and 4 bases respectively, with 13 bases between them. CDR3 loop: CASTRSESTEAFF. DNA for the CDR3: TGTGCCAGCACCCGGTCCGAAAGCACTGAAGCTTTCTTT.

The rearrangement uses TRBV19 and TRBJ2-7, with D perhaps matching TRBD1 (5 bases). The CDR3 is made up of 15 amino acids. Trimming removed 6 bases from V and 3 bases from J, with 18 bases in between. CDR1 and CDR2 (germline): LNHDA, SQIVND (reference sequence). The CDR3 protein is CASRAGSQGYYEQYF. Written as DNA, the CDR3 is TGTGCCAGTAGGGCAGGGTCACAAGGATACTACGAGCAGTACTTC.